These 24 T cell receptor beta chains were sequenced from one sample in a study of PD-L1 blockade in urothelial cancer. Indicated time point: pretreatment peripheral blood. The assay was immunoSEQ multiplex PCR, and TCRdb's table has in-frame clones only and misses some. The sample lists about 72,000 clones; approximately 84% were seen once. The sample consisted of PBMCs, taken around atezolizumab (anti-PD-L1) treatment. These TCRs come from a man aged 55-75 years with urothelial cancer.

The CDR3 DNA sequence: TGTGCCAGCAGAGAGGGACAACTGAACACTGAAGCTTTCTTT. Translation: CASREGQLNTEAFF. The rearrangement uses TRBV7-9 and TRBJ1-1, with D possibly being TRBD1 (6 bases). The germline V and J ends were trimmed by 6 bases and 0 bases, with 11 bases remaining between them. Germline V gene lookup returns CDR1 SEHNR and CDR2 FQNEAQ (reference sequence). The CDR3 has 14 residues.

The CDR3 loop is CASSRTSGYNEQFF. CDR3 bases: TGTGCCAGCAGCAGGACTAGCGGGTACAATGAGCAGTTCTTC. The V call is TRBV9, the J call TRBJ2-1; 11 nucleotides match TRBD2. Germline V CDR1 and CDR2: SGDLS, YYNGEE. The CDR3 extends over 14 amino acids. V trimming: 4 bases; J trimming: 4 bases; junction bases outside the gene matches: 1. The full variable domain, its missing parts supplied by reference TRBV9 and TRBJ2-1, is DSGVTQTPKHLITATGQRVTLRCSPRSGDLSVYWYQQSLDQGLQFLIQYYNGEERAKGNILERFSAQQFPDLHSELNLSSLELGDSALYFCASSRTSGYNEQFFGPGTRLTVL.

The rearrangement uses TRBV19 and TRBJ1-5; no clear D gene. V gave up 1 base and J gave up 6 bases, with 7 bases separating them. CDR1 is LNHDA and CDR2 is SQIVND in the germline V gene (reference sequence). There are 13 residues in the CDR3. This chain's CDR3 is CASSIGVGQPQHF. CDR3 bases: TGTGCCAGTAGTATAGGAGTTGGTCAGCCCCAGCATTTT.

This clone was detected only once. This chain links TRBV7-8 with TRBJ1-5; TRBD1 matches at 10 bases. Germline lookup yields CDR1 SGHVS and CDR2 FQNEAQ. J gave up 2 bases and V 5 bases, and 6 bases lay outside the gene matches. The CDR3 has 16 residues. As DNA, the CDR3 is TGTGCCAGCAGCGGTACCGGGACAGGGGGCAATCAGCCCCAGCATTTT. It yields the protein CASSGTGTGGNQPQHF. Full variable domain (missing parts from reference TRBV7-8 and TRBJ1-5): GAGVSQSPRYKVAKRGQDVALRCDPISGHVSLFWYQQALGQGPEFLTYFQNEAQLDKSGLPSDRFFAERPEGSVSTLKIQRTQQEDSAVYLCASSGTGTGGNQPQHFGDGTRLSIL.

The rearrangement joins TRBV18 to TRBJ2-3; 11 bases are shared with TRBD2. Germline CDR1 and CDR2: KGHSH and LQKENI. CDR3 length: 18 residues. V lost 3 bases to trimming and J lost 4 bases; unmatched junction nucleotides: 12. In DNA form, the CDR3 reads TGTGCCAGCTCACCCCCCCGGGGTAGCGGGGGGGCGTCAGATACGCAGTATTTT. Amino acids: CASSPPRGSGGASDTQYF.

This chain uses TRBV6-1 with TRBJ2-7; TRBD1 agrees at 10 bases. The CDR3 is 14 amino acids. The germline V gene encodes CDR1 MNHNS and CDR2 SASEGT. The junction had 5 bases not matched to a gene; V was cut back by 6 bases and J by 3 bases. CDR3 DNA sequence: TGTGCCAGCAGGGGGACAGGGGAGTTCTACGAGCAGTACTTC. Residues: CASRGTGEFYEQYF.

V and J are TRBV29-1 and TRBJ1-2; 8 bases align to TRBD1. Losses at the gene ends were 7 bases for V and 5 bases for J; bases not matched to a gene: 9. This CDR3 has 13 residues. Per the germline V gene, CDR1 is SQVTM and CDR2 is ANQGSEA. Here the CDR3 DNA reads TGCAGCGCCCGAGTAGGACAGGGATATGGCTACACCTTC. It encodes CSARVGQGYGYTF.

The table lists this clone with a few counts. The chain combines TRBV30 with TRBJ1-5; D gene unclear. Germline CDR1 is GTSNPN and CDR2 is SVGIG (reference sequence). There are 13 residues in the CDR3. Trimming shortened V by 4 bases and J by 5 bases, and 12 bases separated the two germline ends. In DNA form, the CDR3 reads TGTGCCTGGAACCTGCAGAGGGATCAGCCCCAGCATTTT. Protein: CAWNLQRDQPQHF.

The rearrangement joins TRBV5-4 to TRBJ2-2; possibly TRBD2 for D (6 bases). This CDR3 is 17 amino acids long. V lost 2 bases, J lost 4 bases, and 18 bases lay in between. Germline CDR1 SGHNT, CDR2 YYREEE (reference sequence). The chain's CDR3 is CASSFLTLAGSTGELFF. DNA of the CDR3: TGTGCCAGCAGCTTCCTGACTCTGGCGGGGAGCACCGGGGAGCTGTTTTTT.

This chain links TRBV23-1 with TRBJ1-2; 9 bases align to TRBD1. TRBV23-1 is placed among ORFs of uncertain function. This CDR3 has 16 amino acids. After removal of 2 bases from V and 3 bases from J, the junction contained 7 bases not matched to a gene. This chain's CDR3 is CASSQIQQGAYYGYTF. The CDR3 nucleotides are TGCGCCAGCAGTCAAATACAACAGGGGGCCTACTATGGCTACACCTTC.

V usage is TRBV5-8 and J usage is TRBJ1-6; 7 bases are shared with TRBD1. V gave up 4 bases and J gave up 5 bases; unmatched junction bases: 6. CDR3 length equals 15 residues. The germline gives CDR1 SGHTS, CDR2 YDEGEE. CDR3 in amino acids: CASSPTGANNSPLHF. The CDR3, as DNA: TGTGCCAGCAGCCCCACAGGGGCGAATAATTCACCCCTCCACTTT.

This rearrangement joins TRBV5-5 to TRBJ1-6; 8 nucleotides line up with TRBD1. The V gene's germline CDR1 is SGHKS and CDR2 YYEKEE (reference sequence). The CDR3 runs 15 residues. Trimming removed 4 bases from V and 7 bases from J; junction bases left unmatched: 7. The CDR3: CASSPDRGHNSPLHF. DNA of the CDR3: TGTGCCAGCAGCCCAGACAGGGGACACAATTCACCCCTCCACTTT.

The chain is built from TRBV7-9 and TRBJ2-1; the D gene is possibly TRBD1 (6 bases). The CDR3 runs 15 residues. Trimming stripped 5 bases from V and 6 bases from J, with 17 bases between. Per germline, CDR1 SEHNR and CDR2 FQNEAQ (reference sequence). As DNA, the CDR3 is TGTGCCAGCAGCCACCGGGACACGGACCTCAATGAGCAGTTCTTC. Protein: CASSHRDTDLNEQFF.

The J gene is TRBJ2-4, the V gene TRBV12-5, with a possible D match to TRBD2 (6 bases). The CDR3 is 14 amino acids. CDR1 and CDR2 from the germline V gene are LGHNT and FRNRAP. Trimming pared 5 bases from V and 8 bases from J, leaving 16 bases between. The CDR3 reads CASGLGGLPDIQYF. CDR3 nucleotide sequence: TGTGCTAGTGGTCTGGGGGGACTCCCGGACATTCAGTACTTC.

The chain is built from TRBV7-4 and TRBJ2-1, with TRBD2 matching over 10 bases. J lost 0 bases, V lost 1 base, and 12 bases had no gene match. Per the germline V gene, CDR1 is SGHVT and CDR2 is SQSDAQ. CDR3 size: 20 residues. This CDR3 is CASSLGSVGSGGLSYNEQFF. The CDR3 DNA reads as TGTGCCAGCAGCTTAGGAAGTGTTGGTAGCGGGGGGCTCTCCTACAATGAGCAGTTCTTC.

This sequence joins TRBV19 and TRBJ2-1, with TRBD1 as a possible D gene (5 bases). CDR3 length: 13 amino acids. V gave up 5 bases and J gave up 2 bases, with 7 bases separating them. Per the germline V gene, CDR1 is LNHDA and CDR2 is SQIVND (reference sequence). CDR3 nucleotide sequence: TGTGCCAGTAGTCAGGGCCCCTACAATGAGCAGTTCTTC. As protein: CASSQGPYNEQFF. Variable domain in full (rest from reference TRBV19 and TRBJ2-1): DGGITQSPKYLFRKEGQNVTLSCEQNLNHDAMYWYRQDPGQGLRLIYYSQIVNDFQKGDIAEGYSVSREKKESFPLTVTSAQKNPTAFYLCASSQGPYNEQFFGPGTRLTVL.

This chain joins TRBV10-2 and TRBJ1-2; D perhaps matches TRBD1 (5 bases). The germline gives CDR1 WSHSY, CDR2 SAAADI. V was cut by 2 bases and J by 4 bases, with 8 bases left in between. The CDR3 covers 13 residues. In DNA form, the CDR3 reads TGCGCCAGCAGTGAGGGACAAACCTATGGCTACACCTTC. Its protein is CASSEGQTYGYTF.

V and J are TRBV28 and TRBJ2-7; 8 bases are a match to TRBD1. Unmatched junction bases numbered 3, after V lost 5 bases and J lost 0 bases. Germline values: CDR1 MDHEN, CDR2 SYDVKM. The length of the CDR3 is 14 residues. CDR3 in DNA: TGTGCCAGCAGTATCGACAGGGGCTCCTACGAGCAGTACTTC. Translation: CASSIDRGSYEQYF.

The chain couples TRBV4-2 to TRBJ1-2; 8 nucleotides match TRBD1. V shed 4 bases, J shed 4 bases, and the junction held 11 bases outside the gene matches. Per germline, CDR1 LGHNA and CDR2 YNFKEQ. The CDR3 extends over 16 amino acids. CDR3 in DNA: TGTGCCAGCAGCCCACCACAGGGGGGCCAAGTCTATGGCTACACCTTC. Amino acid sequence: CASSPPQGGQVYGYTF.

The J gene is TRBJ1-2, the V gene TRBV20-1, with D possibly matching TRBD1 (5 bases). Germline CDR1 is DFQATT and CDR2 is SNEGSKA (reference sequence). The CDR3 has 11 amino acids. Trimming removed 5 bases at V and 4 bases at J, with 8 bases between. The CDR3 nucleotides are TGCAGTGCTCGGGACTTCTATGGCTACACCTTC. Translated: CSARDFYGYTF.

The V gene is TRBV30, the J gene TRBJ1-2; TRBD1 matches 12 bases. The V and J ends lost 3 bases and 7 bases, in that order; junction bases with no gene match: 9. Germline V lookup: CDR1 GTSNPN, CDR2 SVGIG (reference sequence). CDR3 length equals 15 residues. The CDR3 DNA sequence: TGTGCCTGGAGCCTTGGGGGGACAGGGGGCCGTGGCTACACCTTC. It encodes CAWSLGGTGGRGYTF.

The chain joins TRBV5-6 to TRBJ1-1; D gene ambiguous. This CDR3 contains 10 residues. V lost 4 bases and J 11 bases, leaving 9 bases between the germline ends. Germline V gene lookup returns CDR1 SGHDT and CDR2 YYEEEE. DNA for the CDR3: TGTGCCAGCAGCCTGGTGGGCGCTTTCTTT. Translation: CASSLVGAFF.

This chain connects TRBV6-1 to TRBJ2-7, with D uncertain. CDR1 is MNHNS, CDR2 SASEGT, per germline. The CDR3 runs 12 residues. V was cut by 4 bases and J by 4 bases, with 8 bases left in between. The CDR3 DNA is TGTGCCAGCAGTGTCAGATTATACGAGCAGTACTTC. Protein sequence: CASSVRLYEQYF.

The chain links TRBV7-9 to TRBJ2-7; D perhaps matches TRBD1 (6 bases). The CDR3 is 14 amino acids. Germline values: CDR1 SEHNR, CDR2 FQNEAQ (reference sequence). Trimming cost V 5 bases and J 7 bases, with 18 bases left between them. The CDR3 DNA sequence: TGTGCCAGCAGCGCGGACAGTCCCTTCTTAGAGCAGTACTTC. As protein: CASSADSPFLEQYF.